This TCR beta chain emerged from a study of blood T cell repertoires in COVID-19. About the study: Whether acute or convalescent, the COVID-19 samples came from the United States, Italy and Spain. From T cells, B-cell-depleted T cells, or PBMCs came the material, which was cDNA or gDNA.

The CDR3 sequence is 15 residues long. In the study's own analysis: Amplification of reference gene primers was used by the study to estimate nucleated cell counts. Sequencing was performed with immunoSEQ multiplex PCR; in TCRdb, only in-frame clones are kept and a portion is missing. That table gives V, J and clone size, and the DNA gave D and trimming. This table holds roughly 400,000 clones, over 85% found once. Donors in Cohort 3 who had recovered were those with two negative PCRs, healthcare professional clearance, or resolution of their symptoms. J is TRBJ1-6 and V is TRBV21-1; TRBD1 is the table's D call and was not checked against the DNA. TRBV21-1 is deemed a pseudogene. The source of this sequence is a woman aged 30 to 39 who had recovered from COVID-19. Sample: PBMCs or T cells enriched from blood (not recorded which). As DNA, the CDR3 is TGTGCCAGCAGCACGCAGGGACAGGGGAACTCACCCCTCCACTTT. Translation gives CASSTQGQGNSPLHF.